This is a list of T cell receptor beta chains from one sample in a study of T cell responses to AZD1222 COVID-19 vaccine. Using immunoSEQ multiplex PCR, the repertoire was profiled, and TCRdb retains in-frame clones only, with some absent. Among under 100,000 clones listed, 89% were seen once. Sequencing was performed on peripheral blood, taken 28 days after the second AZD1222 dose. Every receptor here comes from an adult who received the AZD1222 COVID-19 vaccine. Each CDR3 is given with its conserved first and last residue. D genes are given only for firm matches. Only part of the rows carry a size: once, few, many, or a class if the clone is expanded.

V: TRBV12-5; D: .; J: TRBJ2-3; length: 14; size: .; DNA: TGTGCTAGTGGTTTGGTAACTCCGACAGATACGCAGTATTTT; CDR3: CASGLVTPTDTQYF
V: TRBV10-1; D: .; J: TRBJ2-1; length: 13; size: .; DNA: TGCGCCAGCAGTGCCAGGTCCTACAATGAGCAGTTCTTC; CDR3: CASSARSYNEQFF
V: TRBV6-5; D: TRBD1; J: TRBJ1-1; length: 15; size: few; DNA: TGTGCCAGCAGTTACTACAGGGGGCAAAGCACTGAAGCTTTCTTT; CDR3: CASSYYRGQSTEAFF
V: TRBV12-3/TRBV12-4; D: .; J: TRBJ2-2; length: 12; size: .; DNA: TGTGCCAGCAGTTTGGGCGCCGGGGAGCTGTTTTTT; CDR3: CASSLGAGELFF
V: TRBV19; D: .; J: TRBJ1-4; length: 16; size: .; DNA: TGTGCCAGTAGTATGAAGGGGATGGCAACTAATGAAAAACTGTTTTTT; CDR3: CASSMKGMATNEKLFF
V: TRBV2; D: TRBD1; J: TRBJ2-3; length: 14; size: .; DNA: TGTGCCAGCCAACAGGGGAGTGGGACAGATACGCAGTATTTT; CDR3: CASQQGSGTDTQYF
V: TRBV4-2; D: .; J: TRBJ1-2; length: 14; size: .; DNA: TGTGCCAGCAGCCAAGACACACCTAACTATGGCTACACCTTC; CDR3: CASSQDTPNYGYTF
V: TRBV27; D: TRBD1; J: TRBJ2-5; length: 15; size: .; DNA: TGTGCCAGCAGTATGACAGGGTCCGTCCAAGAGACCCAGTACTTC; CDR3: CASSMTGSVQETQYF
V: TRBV3-1/TRBV3-2; D: .; J: TRBJ1-4; length: 16; size: .; DNA: TGTGCCAGCAGCCAACTGACCCCCGGGGGAGGGGAAAAACTGTTTTTT; CDR3: CASSQLTPGGGEKLFF
V: TRBV12-3/TRBV12-4; D: .; J: TRBJ1-6; length: 13; size: .; DNA: TGTGCCAGCAGCCTGTCGGGAAATTCACCCCTCCACTTT; CDR3: CASSLSGNSPLHF
V: TRBV6-4; D: TRBD2; J: TRBJ2-1; length: 15; size: .; DNA: TGTGCCAGCAGTGATTTAGCTAGCGGGGGGGGACCCCAGTTCTTC; CDR3: CASSDLASGGGPQFF
V: TRBV5-6; D: .; J: TRBJ2-1; length: 14; size: .; DNA: TGTGCCAGCAGCCCCGTGGTGGCCTACAATGAGCAGTTCTTC; CDR3: CASSPVVAYNEQFF
V: TRBV4-1; D: .; J: TRBJ1-1; length: 15; size: .; DNA: TGCGCCAGCAGCCCTGGACAGCTCATGAACACTGAAGCTTTCTTT; CDR3: CASSPGQLMNTEAFF
V: TRBV5-1; D: .; J: TRBJ2-1; length: 12; size: .; DNA: TGCGCCAGCAGCTTGGCGGGGGATGAGCAGTTCTTC; CDR3: CASSLAGDEQFF
V: TRBV3-1/TRBV3-2; D: .; J: TRBJ2-7; length: 16; size: .; DNA: TGTGCCAGCAGCCAAGCCCCGGATACCGGAGGGAGCGAGCAGTACTTC; CDR3: CASSQAPDTGGSEQYF
V: TRBV29-1; D: .; J: TRBJ2-1; length: 13; size: once; DNA: TGCAGCTTGGTCGGCTCAGGCTACAATGAGCAGTTCTTC; CDR3: CSLVGSGYNEQFF
V: TRBV2; D: TRBD1; J: TRBJ2-3; length: 14; size: .; DNA: TGTGCCAGCACCCGGACAGGGGGCACAGATACGCAGTATTTT; CDR3: CASTRTGGTDTQYF
V: TRBV7-2; D: .; J: TRBJ2-3; length: 15; size: .; DNA: TGTGCCAGCAGCTTAGTAGGGGGGTGGACAGATACGCAGTATTTT; CDR3: CASSLVGGWTDTQYF
V: TRBV7-2; D: .; J: TRBJ2-7; length: 16; size: .; DNA: TGTGCCAGCAGCTTAGCGGGGTTCGGTTATGGCTACGAGCAGTACTTC; CDR3: CASSLAGFGYGYEQYF
V: TRBV5-4; D: .; J: TRBJ1-3; length: 17; size: .; DNA: TGTGCCAGCAGCATACACAGGGAAGAGAGCTCTGGAAACACCATATATTTT; CDR3: CASSIHREESSGNTIYF
V: TRBV6-5; D: .; J: TRBJ2-5; length: 15; size: once; DNA: TGTGCCAGCGTGGGGGACGGGGGGCGATGGGAGACCCAGTACTTC; CDR3: CASVGDGGRWETQYF
V: TRBV7-9; D: TRBD2; J: TRBJ2-2; length: 15; size: few; DNA: TGTGCCAGCAGCTCGACTAGCGGGAGGGCCGGGGAGCTGTTTTTT; CDR3: CASSSTSGRAGELFF